The 13 T cell receptor beta chains reported below all come from one sample, sequenced in a study of CD8 T cells in Susac syndrome. Reverse transcription used roughly 0.5 to 1 ug RNA and random hexamers. Using its own MiXCR run on the immunoSEQ multiplex PCR reads, TCRdb lists one record per CDR3 protein. The data contain 40,000 to 55,000 distinct CDR3 sequences, 93% of them seen just once; the ten biggest clones take up approximately 0.49%. The sequencing sample was made of CD8+ T cells from PBMCs. All receptors come from a human donor with multiple sclerosis.

In this sample, this clonotype turned up once. The chain combines TRBV27 with TRBJ1-5; possibly TRBD1 for D (5 bases). Germline loops: CDR1 MNHEY, CDR2 SMNVEV (reference sequence). Trimming pared 0 bases from V and 7 bases from J, leaving 16 bases between. There are 16 residues in the CDR3. CDR3 sequence (DNA): TGTGCCAGCAGTTTATCTTGGGGAGAGTGGGACCAGCCCCAGCATTTT. It specifies CASSLSWGEWDQPQHF.

On this clonotype itself: A junction end diverges from the germline sequence, so it may reflect a read error. The J gene is TRBJ1-3, the V gene TRBV7-8, with D perhaps matching TRBD1 (5 bases). The CDR3 consists of 12 residues. The germline V gene encodes CDR1 SGHVS and CDR2 FQNEAQ. CDR3 in DNA: TGTGCCAGCAGCTTAGGAGGGGCGCCCGGGGATTTT. Protein: CASSLGGAPGDF.

The rearrangement joins TRBV27 to TRBJ2-7, with 7 nucleotides matching TRBD2. V lost 3 bases and J lost 0; bases outside the gene matches: 2. CDR1 is MNHEY and CDR2 is SMNVEV in the germline V gene (reference sequence). This CDR3 has 14 amino acids. CDR3 in amino acids: CASSFQRGSYEQYF. The CDR3 DNA follows: TGTGCCAGCAGTTTCCAGCGGGGCTCCTACGAGCAGTACTTC.

The V call is TRBV28, the J call TRBJ2-3; perhaps TRBD1 as D (5 bases). V was trimmed by 5 bases and J by 11 bases, leaving 14 bases between them. CDR1 MDHEN and CDR2 SYDVKM come from the germline V gene. This CDR3 spans 12 amino acids. CDR3 region: CASSRNGAVQYF. Here the CDR3 DNA reads TGTGCCAGCAGTCGCAATGGGGCGGTGCAGTATTTT.

The chain has TRBV12-3 or TRBV12-4 and TRBJ1-4; D is uncertain. The CDR3 totals 13 residues. V lost 3 bases, J lost 4 bases, and 6 bases lay in between. The CDR3 region is CASSFLHNEKLFF. In DNA form, the CDR3 reads TGTGCCAGCAGTTTTCTTCATAATGAAAAACTGTTTTTT.

The chain is built from TRBV10-1 and TRBJ2-2, with TRBD2 matching 8 bases. Germline V lookup: CDR1 WNHNN, CDR2 SYGVQD (reference sequence). J was trimmed by 6 bases and V by 3 bases; bases with no gene match: 0. The CDR3 extends over 13 amino acids. CDR3 loop: CASSEAGAGELFF. Here the CDR3 DNA reads TGCGCCAGCAGTGAAGCGGGGGCCGGGGAGCTGTTTTTT.

This clonotype showed up just once. The chain links TRBV6-1 to TRBJ1-4; the D gene is possibly TRBD1 (6 bases). Trimming shortened V by 4 bases and J by 12 bases, and 15 bases separated the two germline ends. The CDR3 consists of 13 residues. From germline, CDR1 is MNHNS and CDR2 SASEGT. The CDR3 nucleotides are TGTGCCAGCAGTGGACGGGGGCCTGCGGAACTGTTTTTT. Translated, it gives CASSGRGPAELFF.

The chain links TRBV12-3 or TRBV12-4 to TRBJ1-2; tentative D call: TRBD1 (5 bases). CDR3 length equals 14 residues. Trimming removed 5 bases from V and 13 bases from J, with 23 bases in between. The CDR3 bases are TGTGCCAGCAGTCCGCCGGGACTGAAATTTTCAGGCACCTTC. Protein: CASSPPGLKFSGTF.

This chain connects TRBV7-6 to TRBJ1-5; 8 bases line up with TRBD1. After removal of 5 bases from V and 2 bases from J, the junction contained 11 bases not matched to a gene. The CDR3 length is 17 residues. Per germline, CDR1 SGHVS and CDR2 FNYEAQ. The CDR3 reads CASSAKRQGAGNQPQHF. In DNA form, the CDR3 reads TGTGCCAGCAGCGCAAAGCGTCAGGGGGCAGGCAATCAGCCCCAGCATTTT.

CDR3 residues: CSVEEAGGPYYNEQFF. In DNA form, the CDR3 reads TGCAGCGTTGAAGAGGCGGGGGGGCCGTACTACAATGAGCAGTTCTTC. The V and J genes are TRBV29-1 and TRBJ2-1, with 9 bases that match TRBD2. The CDR3 runs to 16 residues. J was trimmed by 3 bases and V by 0 bases; bases with no gene match: 6. Germline CDR1 and CDR2: SQVTM and ANQGSEA.

The chain couples TRBV24-1 to TRBJ2-7; D perhaps matches TRBD2 (6 bases). CDR1 is KGHDR and CDR2 is SFDVKD in the germline V gene. The CDR3 runs to 12 residues. V shed 2 bases and J shed 8 bases, with 9 bases lying between them. The CDR3 here is CATSDSGGKQYF. DNA of the CDR3: TGTGCCACCAGTGATTCTGGGGGGAAGCAGTACTTC.

The V and J genes are TRBV4-2 and TRBJ2-3, with TRBD2 matching over 8 bases. This CDR3 has 15 residues. The trim removed 0 bases at V and 4 bases at J, leaving 3 bases unmatched. Germline loops: CDR1 LGHNA, CDR2 YNFKEQ. CDR3 sequence: CASSQDRGGADTQYF. The DNA for the CDR3 is TGTGCCAGCAGCCAAGATCGGGGGGGCGCAGATACGCAGTATTTT.

The CDR3 here is CASSYRGGYEQYF. CDR3 sequence (DNA): TGTGCCAGCAGTTACCGAGGAGGGTACGAGCAGTACTTC. The chain recombines TRBV6-5 with TRBJ2-7; a weak D match, TRBD2 (6 bases). CDR3 length equals 13 residues. V was shortened by 2 bases and J by 4 bases, with 9 bases between the two germline ends. Germline V gives CDR1 MNHEY, CDR2 SVGAGI.